A single T cell receptor (beta chain) is shown here with its context. The antigen is not known. The sample comes from a study of early stage breast cancer tumors. Across the study: ER+/PR+/HER2- status applied to about 75% of the 16 invasive breast tumors. Study outcomes and limitations: Tumor and normal breast were distinguished via blood comparison in most of the 16 patients. Unsorted bulk genomic DNA sequencing lacked pairing and functional marker data. Compared with adjacent normal breast, tumors showed around 2.5-fold denser, more clonal T cells.

Repertoires were generated with immunoSEQ multiplex PCR, while TCRdb's copy carries only in-frame clones and drops some. Among around 50,000 clones, roughly 80% were seen once, and the ten largest hold about 1.4%. Trimming shortened V by 4 bases and J by 8 bases, and 14 bases separated the two germline ends. The germline V gene encodes CDR1 SGHTA and CDR2 FQGNSA. This CDR3 spans 13 amino acids. Sample: blood. The rearrangement joins TRBV7-2 to TRBJ2-5; tentatively, D is TRBD1 or TRBD2 (6 bases each). This receptor was obtained from a person aged 45 to 59 with breast cancer. The CDR3 nucleotides read TGTGCCAGCAGCTCATCCGAGGGGGGAACCCAGTACTTC. It encodes CASSSSEGGTQYF.